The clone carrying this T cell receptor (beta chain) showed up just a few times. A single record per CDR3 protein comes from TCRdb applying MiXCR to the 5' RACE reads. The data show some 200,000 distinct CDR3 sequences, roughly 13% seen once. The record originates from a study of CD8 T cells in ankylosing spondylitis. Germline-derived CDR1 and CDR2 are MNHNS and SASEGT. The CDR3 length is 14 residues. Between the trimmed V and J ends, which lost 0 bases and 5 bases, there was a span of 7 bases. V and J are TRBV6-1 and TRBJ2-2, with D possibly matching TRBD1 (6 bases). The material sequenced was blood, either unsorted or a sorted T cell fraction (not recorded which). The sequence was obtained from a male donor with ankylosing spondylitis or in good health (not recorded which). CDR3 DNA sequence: TGTGCCAGCAGTGAAGCCGGACAGACCGGGGAGCTGTTTTTT. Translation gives CASSEAGQTGELFF.